The rows below give T cell receptor beta chains drawn from one sample of a study of blood T cell repertoires in COVID-19. Assay: immunoSEQ multiplex PCR; the TCRdb copy retains only in-frame clones and omits some. The sample shows about 160,000 clones, roughly 80% of them seen only once. Sequenced input: PBMCs or T cells enriched from blood (not recorded which). The receptors come from a woman aged 40 to 49 with acute COVID-19. Both conserved end residues are part of each CDR3. D genes are given only for firm matches. Clone size appears in some rows only: once, few, many, or a class for an expanded clone.

j_gene	d_gene	abundance	v_gene	CDR3aa	CDR3nt
TRBJ1-3	.	.	TRBV19	CASTPQVSGNTIYF	TGTGCCAGTACCCCACAGGTCTCTGGAAACACCATATATTTT
TRBJ1-6	TRBD1	once	TRBV19	CASRLTGDNSPLHF	TGTGCCAGTAGACTGACAGGGGATAATTCACCCCTCCACTTT
TRBJ2-3	.	.	TRBV20-1	CSASSSLERSTDTQYF	TGCAGTGCTAGTAGTAGTTTGGAGCGTAGCACAGATACGCAGTATTTT
TRBJ1-2	.	.	TRBV20-1	CSASDPGNYGYTF	TGCAGTGCTAGTGACCCAGGGAACTATGGCTACACCTTC
TRBJ2-4	.	few	TRBV5-1	CASSLAGDLAKNIQYF	TGCGCCAGCAGCTTGGCCGGGGACTTAGCCAAAAACATTCAGTACTTC
TRBJ1-4	TRBD1	.	TRBV7-8	CASSLSSGTAREKLFF	TGTGCCAGCAGCCTATCATCCGGGACAGCCAGAGAAAAACTGTTTTTT
TRBJ2-1	TRBD2	.	TRBV7-6	CASSSSLAGAFGEQFF	TGTGCCAGCAGCTCGTCCCTAGCGGGAGCCTTCGGTGAGCAGTTCTTC
TRBJ2-2	.	.	TRBV5-1	CASTLTGSGELFF	TGCGCCAGCACTTTGACCGGGAGCGGGGAGCTGTTTTTT
TRBJ1-6	.	.	TRBV30	CAWSLTRVGRSPLHF	TGTGCCTGGAGCCTAACTAGGGTTGGGAGATCACCCCTCCACTTT
TRBJ2-5	.	.	TRBV29-1	CSVVHPGKETQYF	TGCAGCGTTGTTCACCCGGGTAAAGAGACCCAGTACTTC
TRBJ2-5	.	.	TRBV30	CAWSEASWATQYF	TGTGCCTGGAGTGAGGCTAGCTGGGCGACCCAGTACTTC
TRBJ2-1	.	.	TRBV19	CASSIGLARTLSSYNEQFF	TGTGCCAGTAGTATAGGTCTAGCTCGAACCCTGAGCTCCTACAATGAGCAGTTCTTC